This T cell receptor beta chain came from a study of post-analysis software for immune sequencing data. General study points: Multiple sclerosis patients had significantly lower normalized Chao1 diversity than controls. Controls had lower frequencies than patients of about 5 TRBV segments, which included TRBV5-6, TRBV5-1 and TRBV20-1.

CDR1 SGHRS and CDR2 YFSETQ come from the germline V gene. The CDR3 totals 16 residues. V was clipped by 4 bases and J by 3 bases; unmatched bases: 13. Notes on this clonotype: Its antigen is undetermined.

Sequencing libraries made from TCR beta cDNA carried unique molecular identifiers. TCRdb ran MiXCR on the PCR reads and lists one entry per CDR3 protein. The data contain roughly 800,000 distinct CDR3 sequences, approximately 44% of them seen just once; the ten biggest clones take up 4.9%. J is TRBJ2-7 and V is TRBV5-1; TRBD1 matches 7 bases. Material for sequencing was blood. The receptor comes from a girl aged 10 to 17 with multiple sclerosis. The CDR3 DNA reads TGCGCCAGCAGCCTCGATGCCGGGACAGCCTACTACGAGCAGTACTTC. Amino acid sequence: CASSLDAGTAYYEQYF.